Following are 18 T cell receptor beta chains from one sample sequenced in a study of T-cell memory formation after mild COVID-19. TCRdb recomputed calls from the 5' RACE reads with MiXCR, one row per CDR3 protein. The sample carries about 140,000 distinct CDR3 sequences, more than 13% recorded once. The sequencing sample was made of PBMCs or a T cell subset sorted from them (not recorded which). Source of these receptors: an adult woman who had mild COVID-19 (a few samples of this study predate the infection). Cell type and time point are not known.

In its sample, this clonotype was seen a few times. The chain uses TRBV25-1 and TRBJ2-7, with 9 bases identical to TRBD1. The CDR3 totals 14 residues. The V gene's germline CDR1 is MGHDK and CDR2 SYGVNS. J was trimmed by 7 bases and V by 6 bases; bases with no gene match: 10. The CDR3 loop reads CASRDTGGGREQYF. The CDR3 DNA is TGTGCCAGCAGGGACACAGGGGGCGGGCGGGAGCAGTACTTC.

The chain is built from TRBV2 and TRBJ2-7, with 9 nucleotides matching TRBD1. Looked up from germline, CDR1 is SNHLY and CDR2 is FYNNEI. This CDR3 has 12 residues. The trim removed 8 bases at V and 3 bases at J, leaving 2 bases unmatched. The CDR3 reads CASRDRVYEQYF. The CDR3 coding sequence is TGTGCCAGCCGGGACAGGGTCTACGAGCAGTACTTC.

This clonotype was observed a few times. The gene calls are TRBV5-4 and TRBJ2-3; TRBD1 agrees at 7 bases. The CDR3 has 15 residues. Germline lookup yields CDR1 SGHNT and CDR2 YYREEE (reference sequence). Losses at the gene ends were 2 bases for V and 1 base for J; bases not matched to a gene: 4. The CDR3 region is CASSLDDRGTDTQYF. CDR3 coding DNA: TGTGCCAGCAGCTTAGACGACAGGGGCACAGATACGCAGTATTTT.

The chain has TRBV9 and TRBJ1-1; D gene uncertain. Trimming shortened V by 0 bases and J by 2 bases, and 5 bases separated the two germline ends. Germline CDR1 reads SGDLS; CDR2 reads YYNGEE. The CDR3 consists of 13 residues. The chain's CDR3 is CASSVGSNTEAFF. As DNA, the CDR3 is TGTGCCAGCAGCGTAGGGAGCAACACTGAAGCTTTCTTT.

This clonotype occurred a few times. The genes are TRBV19 and TRBJ1-1; D not resolved. The CDR3 loop spans 15 amino acids. The V gene's germline CDR1 is LNHDA and CDR2 SQIVND (reference sequence). Trimming stripped 0 bases from V and 1 base from J, with 9 bases between. The CDR3 nucleotides are TGTGCCAGTAGTATAGATCCGGACGGGAACACTGAAGCTTTCTTT. Translated, it gives CASSIDPDGNTEAFF.

CDR3 nucleotide sequence: TGTGCCAGCACCACGGTACAGGGCTACGAGCAGTACTTC. Amino acid sequence: CASTTVQGYEQYF. The gene calls are TRBV2 and TRBJ2-7; tentative D call: TRBD1 (6 bases). There are 13 residues in the CDR3. The germline gives CDR1 SNHLY, CDR2 FYNNEI. With 7 bases removed from V and 3 bases from J, the gap between germline ends came to 13 bases.

J is TRBJ2-3 and V is TRBV5-4, with D possibly TRBD2 on 5 matching bases. Germline V gene sequence: CDR1 SGHNT, CDR2 YYREEE (reference sequence). The CDR3 is 17 amino acids. The V gene lost 4 bases and the J gene lost 3 bases, with 21 bases spanning the gap. CDR3 in amino acids: CASSQDFMGSLTDTQYF. In nucleotides, the CDR3 is TGTGCCAGCAGCCAGGACTTTATGGGGAGTTTGACAGATACGCAGTATTTT.

This clonotype was counted between two and nine times. J is TRBJ2-1 and V is TRBV7-2; D gene unclear. This CDR3 has 15 residues. Per germline, CDR1 SGHTA and CDR2 FQGNSA. Between the trimmed V and J ends, which lost 4 bases and 5 bases, there was a span of 15 bases. CDR3 nucleotides: TGTGCCAGCAGCTCTTTGGATTACGCCCACAATGAGCAGTTCTTC. It specifies CASSSLDYAHNEQFF.

The chain employs TRBV27 and TRBJ2-2; no clear D gene. This CDR3 comprises 13 residues. Germline V CDR1 and CDR2: MNHEY, SMNVEV (reference sequence). Deletions cut 8 bases from V and 1 base from J, with 8 bases between. The CDR3 nucleotides are TGTGCCAGCGGAAAGGGGAACACCGGGGAGCTGTTTTTT. Its protein is CASGKGNTGELFF.

This clonotype turned up a few times. The gene calls are TRBV19 and TRBJ2-7; TRBD2 matches at 14 bases. J lost 3 bases, V lost 4 bases, and 2 bases had no gene match. The germline V gene has CDR1 LNHDA and CDR2 SQIVND (reference sequence). The CDR3 is 15 residues long. In nucleotides, the CDR3 is TGTGCCAGTAGTACTGGGACTAGCGGGGGCTACGAGCAGTACTTC. Translated, it gives CASSTGTSGGYEQYF.

V is TRBV30 and J is TRBJ2-7; no reliable D call. The germline V gene encodes CDR1 GTSNPN and CDR2 SVGIG (reference sequence). There are 12 residues in the CDR3. The V end lost 4 bases, the J end lost 6 bases, and 13 bases lay between the germline ends. The CDR3 DNA is TGTGCCTGGAACTTCGTCCACGGCGAGCAGTACTTC. This sequence encodes CAWNFVHGEQYF.

The sample holds many counts of this clonotype. This rearrangement joins TRBV4-1 to TRBJ2-3; 7 nucleotides line up with TRBD2. Per germline, CDR1 MGHRA and CDR2 YSYEKL. The CDR3 extends over 12 amino acids. V shed 4 bases and J 5 bases; nucleotides not matched to a gene: 0. The CDR3 region has the DNA TGCGCCAGCAGCCCGGGGGGAGATACGCAGTATTTT. Protein sequence: CASSPGGDTQYF.

This rearrangement joins TRBV5-1 to TRBJ2-3; TRBD2 matches at 13 bases. Trimming removed 4 bases from V and 1 base from J; junction bases left unmatched: 3. CDR1 is SGHRS, CDR2 YFSETQ, per germline. The CDR3 is made up of 16 amino acids. CDR3 protein: CASSPGTSGGTDTQYF. The DNA for the CDR3 is TGCGCCAGCAGCCCCGGGACTAGCGGGGGCACAGATACGCAGTATTTT.

The rearrangement uses TRBV5-1 and TRBJ1-2; D not certain. This CDR3 is built from 11 residues. Trimming removed 1 base at V and 8 bases at J, with 6 bases between. Germline loops: CDR1 SGHRS, CDR2 YFSETQ. Here the CDR3 DNA reads TGCGCCAGCAGCTTGAAGGGCGGCTACACCTTC. Protein: CASSLKGGYTF.

The rearrangement uses TRBV2 and TRBJ1-1; 8 bases are a match to TRBD1. CDR3 length: 18 amino acids. Germline loops: CDR1 SNHLY, CDR2 FYNNEI. Trimming removed 1 base from V and 1 base from J; junction bases left unmatched: 11. The CDR3 loop is CASSEDPGTGWWNTEAFF. CDR3 nucleotide sequence: TGTGCCAGCAGTGAAGACCCCGGGACAGGATGGTGGAACACTGAAGCTTTCTTT.

This clonotype turned up a few times. The chain links TRBV5-4 to TRBJ2-3; TRBD2 agrees at 10 bases. V lost 2 bases and J lost 1; bases outside the gene matches: 7. Per the germline V gene, CDR1 is SGHNT and CDR2 is YYREEE (reference sequence). The CDR3 loop spans 17 amino acids. The CDR3 region is CASSFSAGGAGTDTQYF. The CDR3 bases are TGTGCCAGCAGCTTTTCAGCGGGGGGGGCGGGCACAGATACGCAGTATTTT.

This clonotype was picked up many times. The V gene is TRBV4-1, the J gene TRBJ2-1, with 7 bases identical to TRBD2. This CDR3 comprises 15 residues. Germline V CDR1 and CDR2: MGHRA, YSYEKL. With V trimmed by 1 base and J by 4 bases, 4 bases remained unmatched. CDR3 nucleotide sequence: TGCGCCAGCAGCCAAGGCGGGGGAGCGTACAATGAGCAGTTCTTC. Translating gives CASSQGGGAYNEQFF.

There are a few counts of this clonotype. The chain has TRBV6-6 and TRBJ2-1; TRBD1 is a possible D gene (6 bases). The CDR3 has 16 residues. V lost 2 bases and J lost 6, with 17 bases in between. Germline V gives CDR1 MNHNY, CDR2 SVGAGI (reference sequence). In DNA form, the CDR3 reads TGTGCCAGCAGTTACGGGGCAGGGGTGATTGGCAATGAGCAGTTCTTC. Protein: CASSYGAGVIGNEQFF.